Each of the 28 T cell receptor beta chains below was sequenced from the same sample in a study of early T cells in non-severe SARS-CoV-2 infection. TCRdb reprocessed the 5' RACE reads with MiXCR, giving one entry per CDR3 protein. The sample lists more than 45,000 distinct CDR3 sequences, 5.6% occurring once. The sequenced material came from whole blood. The receptors were sampled from an adult who was a healthcare worker with PCR-confirmed SARS-CoV-2 infection or an uninfected control (not recorded which).

This clonotype was recorded many times. J is TRBJ2-7 and V is TRBV18, with a weak D call TRBD1 (6 bases). V shed 6 bases and J shed 6 bases, with 15 bases lying between them. The V gene's germline CDR1 is KGHSH and CDR2 LQKENI. The CDR3 is 13 amino acids. The CDR3 nucleotides are TGTGCCAGCTCCTACAGGGAGTCGGTCGAGCAGTACTTC. It encodes CASSYRESVEQYF.

In its sample, this clonotype was seen many times. The chain couples TRBV7-9 to TRBJ2-5; weak D call: TRBD2 (5 bases). The germline V and J ends were trimmed by 4 bases and 2 bases, with 14 bases remaining between them. The CDR3 runs to 15 residues. CDR1 is SEHNR, CDR2 FQNEAQ, per germline (reference sequence). CDR3: CASSSAWTVQETQYF. The CDR3 DNA follows: TGTGCCAGCAGCTCAGCTTGGACTGTGCAAGAGACCCAGTACTTC.

The rearrangement joins TRBV12-3 or TRBV12-4 to TRBJ2-1, with D maybe TRBD2 (7 bases). With 7 bases removed from V and 5 bases from J, the gap between germline ends came to 15 bases. The length of the CDR3 is 14 residues. The CDR3 region is CASITGGANNEQFF. The CDR3 nucleotides are TGTGCCAGCATCACTGGGGGGGCAAACAATGAGCAGTTCTTC.

This clonotype has a count of ten or more. CDR3 amino acids: CASSPSGGRSYNEQFF. As DNA, the CDR3 is TGTGCCAGCAGCCCCTCGGGAGGGAGGTCCTACAATGAGCAGTTCTTC. V gene TRBV7-6 combines with J gene TRBJ2-1; 8 bases match TRBD2. The germline V gene encodes CDR1 SGHVS and CDR2 FNYEAQ. CDR3 length: 16 residues. V trimming: 5 bases; J trimming: 1 base; junction bases outside the gene matches: 7.

This clonotype was seen at least ten times. This chain joins TRBV20-1 and TRBJ2-4; 8 positions agree with TRBD2. The CDR3 extends over 17 amino acids. V was clipped by 3 bases and J by 0 bases; unmatched bases: 10. Germline assignment: CDR1 DFQATT and CDR2 SNEGSKA (reference sequence). The CDR3 DNA reads as TGCAGTGCTAGTCGTAGCGGGGTGAATTTAGCCAAAAACATTCAGTACTTC. This codes for CSASRSGVNLAKNIQYF.

This clonotype was observed many times. The chain carries TRBV3-1 and TRBJ1-5; D not certain. V was pared by 0 bases and J by 4 bases, with 4 bases between. Germline V gene sequence: CDR1 LGHDT, CDR2 YNNKEL (reference sequence). This CDR3 comprises 13 residues. This chain's CDR3 is CASSQEGNQPQHF. The CDR3 nucleotides read TGTGCCAGCAGCCAAGAGGGGAATCAGCCCCAGCATTTT.

This clonotype was detected ten times or more. The chain recombines TRBV6-5 with TRBJ1-2, with 7 nucleotides matching TRBD1. J gave up 2 bases and V 6 bases, and 6 bases lay outside the gene matches. Per germline, CDR1 MNHEY and CDR2 SVGAGI. The CDR3 covers 14 residues. The CDR3 sequence: CASSSGTANYGYTF. The CDR3 DNA is TGTGCCAGCAGCTCCGGGACAGCGAACTATGGCTACACCTTC.

This clonotype was detected a few times. The chain links TRBV18 to TRBJ1-3; the D is unclear. This CDR3 has 15 residues. V was cut by 3 bases and J by 0 bases, with 9 bases left in between. Germline V gene data show CDR1 as KGHSH and CDR2 as LQKENI. The CDR3 spells CASSPGRVSGNTIYF. The CDR3 bases are TGTGCCAGCTCACCGGGGAGAGTCTCTGGAAACACCATATATTTT.

This clonotype was counted at least ten times. The chain carries TRBV5-8 and TRBJ2-4; 10 bases are a match to TRBD1. The V gene's germline CDR1 is SGHTS and CDR2 YDEGEE. The J segment lost 5 bases and the V segment lost 4 bases, leaving 9 bases of the junction unmatched. This CDR3 is built from 16 residues. CDR3 bases: TGTGCCAGCAGCGAGGGGACAGGGGCCATGCAAAACATTCAGTACTTC. The encoded protein is CASSEGTGAMQNIQYF.

In its sample, this clonotype was seen a few times. The chain joins TRBV7-9 to TRBJ2-5; the match to TRBD1 covers 9 bases. With 6 bases clipped from V and 4 bases from J, the junction kept 9 bases outside the gene matches. CDR1 and CDR2 (germline): SEHNR, FQNEAQ (reference sequence). CDR3 size: 15 residues. The CDR3 bases are TGTGCCAGCAGTCGAATCGGGACAGGGATAGAGACCCAGTACTTC. It codes for CASSRIGTGIETQYF.

This clonotype was seen at least ten times. The chain recombines TRBV9 with TRBJ2-2, with 8 bases fitting TRBD1. Trimming at V came to 5 bases and at J to 2 bases, leaving 5 bases not matched to a gene. This CDR3 is 15 amino acids long. In germline, CDR1 is SGDLS, CDR2 YYNGEE. This CDR3 is CASSDDRGNTGELFF. In DNA, the CDR3 is TGTGCCAGCAGTGATGACAGGGGCAACACCGGGGAGCTGTTTTTT.

This clonotype was seen at least ten times. The V and J genes are TRBV19 and TRBJ1-2; unclear D gene. CDR1 and CDR2 (germline): LNHDA, SQIVND (reference sequence). The germline V and J ends were trimmed by 3 bases and 8 bases, with 13 bases remaining between them. The length of the CDR3 is 13 residues. CDR3 sequence (DNA): TGTGCCAGTAGTATTGAGGGATTGAGAGGCTACACCTTC. Translation: CASSIEGLRGYTF.

This clonotype turned up a few times. The rearrangement uses TRBV12-3 or TRBV12-4 and TRBJ1-3, with 7 bases aligning to TRBD1. V lost 5 bases, J lost 3 bases, and 4 bases stayed unmatched. The CDR3 is 14 amino acids. CDR3 nucleotides: TGTGCCAGCAGTGAGACAGGGTTTGGAAACACCATATATTTT. Its translation: CASSETGFGNTIYF.

This clonotype was counted at least ten times. The rearrangement uses TRBV5-8 and TRBJ2-1; D possibly corresponds to TRBD2 (6 bases). Trimming took 0 bases from V and 15 from J, leaving 13 bases between them. The germline CDR1 and CDR2 sequences are SGHTS and YDEGEE. The CDR3 spans 12 residues. This CDR3 reads CASSLGLRGLFF. The CDR3 region has the DNA TGTGCCAGCAGCTTGGGTCTAAGGGGACTGTTCTTC.

There are many counts of this clonotype. CDR3 amino acids: CASSPDSGIQYF. For the CDR3, the DNA is TGTGCCAGCAGCCCAGACAGTGGCATTCAGTACTTC. The chain couples TRBV5-8 to TRBJ2-4; a weak D match, TRBD1 (5 bases). The CDR3 is 12 residues long. The ends were cut back, 4 bases at V and 9 bases at J, with 11 bases in the middle. In germline, CDR1 is SGHTS, CDR2 YDEGEE.

This clonotype has a count of ten or more. The V gene is TRBV7-2, the J gene TRBJ2-7; tentative D call: TRBD1 (6 bases). Trimming left V 4 bases short and J 2 bases short, with 18 bases between. CDR1 and CDR2 from the germline V gene are SGHTA and FQGNSA. This CDR3 comprises 16 residues. CDR3 nucleotides: TGTGCCAGCAGCTCCCCTTTAGGGGGTGGCACCTACGAGCAGTACTTC. It is translated as CASSSPLGGGTYEQYF.

This clonotype showed up many times. The rearrangement joins TRBV5-1 to TRBJ2-1, with D possibly TRBD1 on 6 matching bases. This CDR3 comprises 13 residues. V shed 4 bases and J shed 10 bases, with 15 bases lying between them. From germline, CDR1 is SGHRS and CDR2 YFSETQ. CDR3 DNA: TGCGCCAGCAGCCGAACACAGGGAATGGAGCAGTTCTTC. Translating it yields CASSRTQGMEQFF.

Many counts were recorded for this clonotype. J is TRBJ2-2 and V is TRBV6-6; D is possibly TRBD1 (5 bases). In germline, CDR1 is MNHNY, CDR2 SVGAGI (reference sequence). Trimming took 7 bases from V and 3 from J, leaving 12 bases between them. The CDR3 has 14 residues. The chain's CDR3 is CASKSQVHTGELFF. In DNA form, the CDR3 reads TGTGCCAGCAAATCACAGGTCCACACCGGGGAGCTGTTTTTT.

A few counts support this clonotype. The chain employs TRBV12-3 or TRBV12-4 and TRBJ1-2, with D maybe TRBD1 (6 bases). V gave up 6 bases and J gave up 7 bases, with 15 bases separating them. The CDR3 contains 13 residues. The CDR3 DNA sequence: TGTGCCAGCAGGTACGGGACACATCTTGGCTACACCTTC. Translation gives CASRYGTHLGYTF.

The CDR3, as DNA: TGTGCCAGCAGTCAGGAGACAGGGCTCAATCAGCCCCAGCATTTT. It specifies CASSQETGLNQPQHF. The J gene is TRBJ1-5, the V gene TRBV6-6; 7 bases agree with TRBD1. The CDR3 contains 15 residues. The J segment lost 3 bases and the V segment lost 5 bases, leaving 7 bases of the junction unmatched. The germline CDR1 and CDR2 sequences are MNHNY and SVGAGI (reference sequence).

This rearrangement joins TRBV7-2 to TRBJ1-2; D is unresolved. Germline assignment: CDR1 SGHTA and CDR2 FQGNSA. This CDR3 region has 13 residues. Deletions cut 2 bases from V and 8 bases from J, with 12 bases between. CDR3 sequence: CASSLRGLGGYTF. The CDR3 coding sequence is TGTGCCAGCAGCTTACGTGGATTAGGCGGCTACACCTTC.

This clonotype was seen a few times. The V and J genes are TRBV15 and TRBJ1-6, with 7 bases matching TRBD1. The CDR3 covers 16 residues. The junction had 5 bases not matched to a gene; V was cut back by 2 bases and J by 4 bases. CDR1 is LNHNV, CDR2 YYDKDF, per germline (reference sequence). The CDR3 DNA reads TGTGCCACCAGCAGACGGACAGGCGAATATAATTCACCCCTCCACTTT. Amino acid sequence: CATSRRTGEYNSPLHF.

This clonotype was seen at least ten times. The gene calls are TRBV5-4 and TRBJ2-3; possibly TRBD2 for D (6 bases). Germline-derived CDR1 and CDR2 are SGHNT and YYREEE (reference sequence). The CDR3 has 13 residues. V lost 4 bases to trimming and J lost 4 bases, with 10 bases between them. CDR3 region: CASSGGLADTQYF. Written as DNA, the CDR3 is TGTGCCAGCAGCGGGGGGTTGGCAGATACGCAGTATTTT.

This clonotype appeared many times. This chain joins TRBV7-2 and TRBJ2-7; possibly TRBD1 or TRBD2 for D (5 bases each). The V end lost 5 bases, the J end lost 7 bases, and 12 bases lay between the germline ends. Germline CDR1 SGHTA, CDR2 FQGNSA. The CDR3 extends over 12 amino acids. This CDR3 reads CASSPGTREQYF. CDR3 bases: TGTGCCAGCAGCCCCGGGACCCGGGAGCAGTACTTC.

This clonotype was seen many times. CDR3 nucleotide sequence: TGTGCCAGCGTCCGAGGGGGCTCTCAAGAGACCCAGTACTTC. This encodes CASVRGGSQETQYF. V usage is TRBV6-6 and J usage is TRBJ2-5; 7 bases match TRBD1. The germline V gene encodes CDR1 MNHNY and CDR2 SVGAGI (reference sequence). CDR3 length: 14 residues. V lost 8 bases to trimming and J lost 2 bases; unmatched junction nucleotides: 8.

The chain employs TRBV3-1 and TRBJ2-3; a weak D match, TRBD2 (6 bases). This CDR3 has 16 residues. Trimming took 6 bases from V and 0 from J, leaving 16 bases between them. CDR1 and CDR2 (germline): LGHDT, YNNKEL (reference sequence). The CDR3 DNA reads as TGTGCCAGCAGTGAGGCCCTAGCGACCAGCACAGATACGCAGTATTTT. This translates into CASSEALATSTDTQYF.

The rearrangement links TRBV12-3 or TRBV12-4 to TRBJ2-7, with TRBD1 as a possible D gene (6 bases). The V and J ends lost 6 bases and 3 bases respectively, with 15 bases between them. This CDR3 spans 14 amino acids. The CDR3 spells CASSPGQKLYEQYF. CDR3 nucleotides: TGTGCCAGCAGCCCCGGACAGAAACTCTACGAGCAGTACTTC.

Ten or more counts support this clonotype. The genes are TRBV20-1 and TRBJ1-3; weak D call: TRBD1 (6 bases). The length of the CDR3 is 15 residues. Trimming shortened V by 0 bases and J by 2 bases, and 11 bases separated the two germline ends. Looked up from germline, CDR1 is DFQATT and CDR2 is SNEGSKA (reference sequence). The CDR3: CSARDTGFTGNTIYF. Here the CDR3 DNA reads TGCAGTGCTAGAGACACAGGGTTCACTGGAAACACCATATATTTT.